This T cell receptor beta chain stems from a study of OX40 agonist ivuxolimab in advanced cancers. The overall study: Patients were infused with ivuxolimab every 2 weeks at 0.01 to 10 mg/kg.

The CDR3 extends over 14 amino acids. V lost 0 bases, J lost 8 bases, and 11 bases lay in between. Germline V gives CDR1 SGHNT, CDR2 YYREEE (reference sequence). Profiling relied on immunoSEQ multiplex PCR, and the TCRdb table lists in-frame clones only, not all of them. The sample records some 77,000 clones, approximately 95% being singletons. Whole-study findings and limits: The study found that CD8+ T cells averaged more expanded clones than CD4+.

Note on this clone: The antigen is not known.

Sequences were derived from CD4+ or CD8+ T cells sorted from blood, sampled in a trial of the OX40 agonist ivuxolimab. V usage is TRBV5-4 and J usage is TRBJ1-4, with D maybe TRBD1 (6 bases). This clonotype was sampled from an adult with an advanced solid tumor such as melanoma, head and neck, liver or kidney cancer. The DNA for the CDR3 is TGTGCCAGCAGCTTGGGGCTAGGACAGGAAAAACTGTTTTTT. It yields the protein CASSLGLGQEKLFF.